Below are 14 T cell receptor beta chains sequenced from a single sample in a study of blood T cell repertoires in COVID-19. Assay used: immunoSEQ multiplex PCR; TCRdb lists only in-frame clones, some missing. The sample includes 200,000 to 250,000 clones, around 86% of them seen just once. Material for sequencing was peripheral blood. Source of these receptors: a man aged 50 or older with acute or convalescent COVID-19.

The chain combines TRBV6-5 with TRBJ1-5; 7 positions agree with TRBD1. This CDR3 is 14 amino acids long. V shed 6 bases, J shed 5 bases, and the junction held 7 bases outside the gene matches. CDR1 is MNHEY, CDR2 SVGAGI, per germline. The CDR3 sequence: CASSRQGVYQPQHF. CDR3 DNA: TGTGCCAGCAGCAGGCAGGGGGTTTATCAGCCCCAGCATTTT.

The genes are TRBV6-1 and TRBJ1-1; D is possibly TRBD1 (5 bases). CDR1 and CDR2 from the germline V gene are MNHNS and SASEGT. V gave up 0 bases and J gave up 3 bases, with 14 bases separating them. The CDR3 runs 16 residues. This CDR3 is CASSEARAGLDTEAFF. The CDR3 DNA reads TGTGCCAGCAGTGAAGCTCGGGCAGGGCTGGACACTGAAGCTTTCTTT.

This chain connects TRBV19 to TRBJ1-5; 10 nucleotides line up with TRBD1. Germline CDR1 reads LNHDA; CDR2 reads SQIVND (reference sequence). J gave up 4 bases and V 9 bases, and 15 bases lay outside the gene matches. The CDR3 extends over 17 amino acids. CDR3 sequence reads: CASRGADRGRRNQPQHF. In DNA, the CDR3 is TGTGCCAGCCGGGGCGCCGACAGGGGGCGAAGAAATCAGCCCCAGCATTTT.

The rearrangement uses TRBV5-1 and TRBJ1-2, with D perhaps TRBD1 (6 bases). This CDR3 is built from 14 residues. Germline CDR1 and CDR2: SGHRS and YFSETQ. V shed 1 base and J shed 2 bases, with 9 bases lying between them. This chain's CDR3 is CASSLFGQNYGYTF. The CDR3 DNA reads TGCGCCAGCAGCTTGTTCGGACAGAACTATGGCTACACCTTC.

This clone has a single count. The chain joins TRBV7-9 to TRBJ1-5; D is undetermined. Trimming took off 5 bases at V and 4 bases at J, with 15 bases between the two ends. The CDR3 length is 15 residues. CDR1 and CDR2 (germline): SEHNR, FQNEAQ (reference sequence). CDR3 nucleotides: TGTGCCAGCAGCACCTCAAGTGGAGGGAATCAGCCCCAGCATTTT. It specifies CASSTSSGGNQPQHF.

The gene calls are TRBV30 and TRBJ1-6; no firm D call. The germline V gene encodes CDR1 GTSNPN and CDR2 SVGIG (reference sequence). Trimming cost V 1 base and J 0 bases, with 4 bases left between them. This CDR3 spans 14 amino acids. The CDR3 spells CAWSGSSYNSPLHF. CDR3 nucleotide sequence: TGTGCCTGGAGTGGCAGCTCCTATAATTCACCCCTCCACTTT.

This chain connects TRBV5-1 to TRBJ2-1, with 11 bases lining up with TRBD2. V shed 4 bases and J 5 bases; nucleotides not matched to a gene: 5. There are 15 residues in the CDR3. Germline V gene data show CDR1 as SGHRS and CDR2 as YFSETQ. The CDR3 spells CASSPTSGAHNEQFF. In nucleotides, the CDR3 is TGCGCCAGCAGCCCGACTAGCGGGGCGCACAATGAGCAGTTCTTC.

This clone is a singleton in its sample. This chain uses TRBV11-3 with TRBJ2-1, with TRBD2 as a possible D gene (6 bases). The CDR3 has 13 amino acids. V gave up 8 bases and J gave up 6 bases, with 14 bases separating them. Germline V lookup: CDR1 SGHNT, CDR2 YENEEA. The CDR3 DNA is TGTGCCAGCGGGACTTACTCTGGCAATGAGCAGTTCTTC. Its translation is CASGTYSGNEQFF.

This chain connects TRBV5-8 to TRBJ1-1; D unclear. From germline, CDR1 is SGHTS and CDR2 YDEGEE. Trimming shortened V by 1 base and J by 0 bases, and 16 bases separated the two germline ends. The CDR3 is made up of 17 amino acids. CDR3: CASSLYKALDMNTEAFF. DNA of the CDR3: TGTGCCAGCAGCTTGTACAAAGCCCTAGATATGAACACTGAAGCTTTCTTT.

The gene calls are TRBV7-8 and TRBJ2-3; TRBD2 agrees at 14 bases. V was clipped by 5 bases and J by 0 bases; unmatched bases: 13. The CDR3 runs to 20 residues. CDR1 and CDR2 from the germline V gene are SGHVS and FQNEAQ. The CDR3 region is CASSTNDRLAGGRSTDTQYF. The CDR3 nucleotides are TGTGCCAGCAGCACCAACGACCGACTAGCGGGGGGGCGAAGCACAGATACGCAGTATTTT.

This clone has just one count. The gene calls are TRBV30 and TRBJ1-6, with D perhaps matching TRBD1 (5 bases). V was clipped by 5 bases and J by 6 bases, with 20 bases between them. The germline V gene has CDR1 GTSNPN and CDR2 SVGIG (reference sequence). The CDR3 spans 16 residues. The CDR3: CAWVREGAYANSPLHF. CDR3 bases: TGTGCCTGGGTAAGGGAAGGGGCCTACGCTAATTCACCCCTCCACTTT.

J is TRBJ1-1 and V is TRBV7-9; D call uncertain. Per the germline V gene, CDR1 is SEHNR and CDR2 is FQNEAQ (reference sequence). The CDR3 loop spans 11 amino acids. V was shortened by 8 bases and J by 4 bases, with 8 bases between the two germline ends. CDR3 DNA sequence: TGTGCCAGCGAGGAGTTCACTGAAGCTTTCTTT. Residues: CASEEFTEAFF.

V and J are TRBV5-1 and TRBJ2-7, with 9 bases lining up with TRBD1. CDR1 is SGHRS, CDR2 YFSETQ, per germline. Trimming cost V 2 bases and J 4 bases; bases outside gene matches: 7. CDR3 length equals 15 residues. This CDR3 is CASSFGTGMSYEQYF. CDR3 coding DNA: TGCGCCAGCAGCTTCGGGACAGGGATGAGTTACGAGCAGTACTTC.

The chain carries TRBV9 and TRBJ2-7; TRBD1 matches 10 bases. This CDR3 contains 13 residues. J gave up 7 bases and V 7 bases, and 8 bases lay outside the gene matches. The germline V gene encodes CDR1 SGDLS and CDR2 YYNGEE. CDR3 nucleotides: TGTGCCAGCGGATCCGGGACAGGGGAAGAGCAGTACTTC. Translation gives CASGSGTGEEQYF.